This T cell receptor beta chain was profiled in a study of molecular identifiers for immune sequencing clone quantification. This clonotype turned up a few times. The CDR3 loop spans 14 amino acids. Trimming took 6 bases from V and 3 from J, leaving 15 bases between them. Per germline, CDR1 MDHEN and CDR2 SYDVKM. TCRdb processed the PCR reads anew with MiXCR; each CDR3 protein has one entry. There are hundreds of thousands of distinct CDR3 sequences in the sample; under 25% occur only once, and roughly 0.7% lies in the top ten. The V and J genes are TRBV28 and TRBJ2-7; weak D call: TRBD1 (5 bases). The source of this sequence is a human donor in good health. Some libraries in this study had Jurkat cell RNA spiked in. Sequences were obtained from naive CD8+ T cells from blood, with Jurkat cell RNA spiked in. Indicated subset: FACS-sorted CD8+CD4-CCR7+CD45RA+ naive T cells. For the CDR3, the DNA is TGTGCCAGCAGCCTACACGTCACAGGCTACGAGCAGTACTTC. Protein product: CASSLHVTGYEQYF.